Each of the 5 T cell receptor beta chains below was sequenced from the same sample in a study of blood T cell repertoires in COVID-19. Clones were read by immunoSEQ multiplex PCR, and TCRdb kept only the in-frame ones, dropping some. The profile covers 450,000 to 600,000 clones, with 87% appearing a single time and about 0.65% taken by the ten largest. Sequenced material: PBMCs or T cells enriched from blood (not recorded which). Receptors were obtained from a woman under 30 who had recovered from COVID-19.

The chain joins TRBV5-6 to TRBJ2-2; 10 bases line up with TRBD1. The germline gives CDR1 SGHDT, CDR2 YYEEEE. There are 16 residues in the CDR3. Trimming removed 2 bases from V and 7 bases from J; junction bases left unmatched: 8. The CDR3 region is CASSFRRQGAGGELFF. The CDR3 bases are TGTGCCAGCAGCTTCCGAAGACAGGGGGCAGGCGGGGAGCTGTTTTTT.

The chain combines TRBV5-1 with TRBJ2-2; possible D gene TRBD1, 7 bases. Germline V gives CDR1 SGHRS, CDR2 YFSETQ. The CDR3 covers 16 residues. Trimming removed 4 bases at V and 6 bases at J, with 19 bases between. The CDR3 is CASSRWSDREAGELFF. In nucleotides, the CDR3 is TGCGCCAGCAGCCGCTGGTCTGACAGGGAGGCCGGGGAGCTGTTTTTT.

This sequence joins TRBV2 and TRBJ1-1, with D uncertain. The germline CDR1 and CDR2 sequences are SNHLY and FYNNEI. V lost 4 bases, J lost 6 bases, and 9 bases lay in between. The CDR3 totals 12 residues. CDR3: CASSGVRAEAFF. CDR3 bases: TGTGCCAGCAGTGGTGTTCGGGCTGAAGCTTTCTTT.

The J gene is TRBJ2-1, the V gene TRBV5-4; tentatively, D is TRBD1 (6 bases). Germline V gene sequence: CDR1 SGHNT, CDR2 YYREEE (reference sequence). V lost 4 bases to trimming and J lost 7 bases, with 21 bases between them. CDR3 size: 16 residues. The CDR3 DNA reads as TGTGCCAGCAGCGCCAGGACAGTCCGAGAGGGGAATGAGCAGTTCTTC. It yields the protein CASSARTVREGNEQFF.

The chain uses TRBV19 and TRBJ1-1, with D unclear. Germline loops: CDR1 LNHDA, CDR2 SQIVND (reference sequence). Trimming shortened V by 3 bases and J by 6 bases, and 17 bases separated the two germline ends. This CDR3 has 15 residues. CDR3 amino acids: CASSMENHWSAEAFF. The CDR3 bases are TGTGCCAGTAGTATGGAGAACCACTGGAGCGCTGAAGCTTTCTTT.